The source of this T cell receptor beta chain is a study of T cells in Graves' hyperthyroidism and ophthalmopathy. Study results and limitations: Among clonotypes expanded in thyroid above 0.001, most were also found in blood. Ophthalmopathy, as predicted by the model, came a median around 6 months after the prediction.

This clonotype has ten or more counts. The antigen remains unidentified. Patients were excluded because of uncontrolled infection, other autoimmune disease, pregnancy or lactation. The diagnostic basis comprised clinical symptoms, serum thyroxine and TRAb, thyroid ultrasound and orbital computed tomography. TCR beta CDR3 sequences were amplified from RNA transcripts. HTBI primers were used for first-round RT-PCR of the TCR CDR3. TCRdb recomputed calls from the multiplex PCR reads with MiXCR, one row per CDR3 protein. The top ten clones hold approximately 30% of a sample with roughly 500,000 distinct CDR3 sequences, 16% of them seen once. This CDR3 is built from 16 residues. The germline V gene encodes CDR1 SGHTA and CDR2 FQGNSA. Trimming removed 8 bases from V and 0 bases from J, with 17 bases in between.

Material: blood. This chain uses TRBV7-2 with TRBJ1-5; D possibly corresponds to TRBD1 (6 bases). The clonotype was recovered from a woman in her twenties or thirties with Graves' ophthalmopathy. CDR3 sequence (DNA): TGTGCCAGCGGCGAGGACAGTGAGTATAGCAATCAGCCCCAGCATTTT. Amino acids: CASGEDSEYSNQPQHF.